The 4 T cell receptor beta chains in this list originate from one sample, sequenced in a study of CD8 T cells in Susac syndrome (dated by TCRdb to the late 2010s). The library came from the immunoSEQ multiplex PCR assay. RNA was extracted with the RNeasy kit and roughly 0.45 to 1 ug was reverse transcribed using random hexamers. TCRdb applied fastp at Q25 and MiXCR to the public reads, then kept only in-frame beta chains. Rows are combined by CDR3 protein, so each entry shows the most common genes and DNA. This sample gives some 180,000 distinct CDR3 sequences in total; roughly 94% of them show up just once. 0.095% to 0.1% of the sample is in the top ten clones. Sequences were obtained from CD4+ T cells from PBMCs. Source of these receptors: a human donor with Susac syndrome.

The genes are TRBV6-2 or TRBV6-3 and TRBJ2-1, with 9 bases identical to TRBD2. The CDR3 contains 15 residues. Germline values: CDR1 MNHEY, CDR2 SVGEGT. V lost 3 bases and J lost 8; bases outside the gene matches: 8. CDR3 amino acids: CASSYSGSLGDEQFF. The CDR3 DNA reads TGTGCCAGCAGTTATAGCGGGAGCTTAGGTGATGAGCAGTTCTTC.

The chain links TRBV5-1 to TRBJ1-4; D is uncertain. V shed 0 bases and J shed 5 bases, with 11 bases lying between them. The germline V gene has CDR1 SGHRS and CDR2 YFSETQ. This CDR3 is 15 amino acids long. In DNA form, the CDR3 reads TGCGCCAGCAGCTTGGTCGCGGGCCCAAATGAAAAACTGTTTTTT. Translation gives CASSLVAGPNEKLFF.

The chain employs TRBV5-8 and TRBJ2-1, with 9 bases aligning to TRBD1. Germline V gene data show CDR1 as SGHTS and CDR2 as YDEGEE. This CDR3 region has 17 residues. Trimming removed 0 bases from V and 6 bases from J; junction bases left unmatched: 10. CDR3 residues: CASSLGFPTGGRNEQFF. The CDR3 nucleotides read TGTGCCAGCAGCTTGGGCTTTCCGACAGGGGGACGCAATGAGCAGTTCTTC.

This clonotype was observed a single time. The chain combines TRBV18 with TRBJ2-1; 7 nucleotides line up with TRBD2. The CDR3 spans 16 residues. The germline V gene has CDR1 KGHSH and CDR2 LQKENI. J lost 7 bases, V lost 3 bases, and 12 bases had no gene match. This chain's CDR3 is CASSPTWEGRSNEQFF. DNA for the CDR3: TGTGCCAGCTCACCGACCTGGGAGGGGCGGTCTAATGAGCAGTTCTTC.